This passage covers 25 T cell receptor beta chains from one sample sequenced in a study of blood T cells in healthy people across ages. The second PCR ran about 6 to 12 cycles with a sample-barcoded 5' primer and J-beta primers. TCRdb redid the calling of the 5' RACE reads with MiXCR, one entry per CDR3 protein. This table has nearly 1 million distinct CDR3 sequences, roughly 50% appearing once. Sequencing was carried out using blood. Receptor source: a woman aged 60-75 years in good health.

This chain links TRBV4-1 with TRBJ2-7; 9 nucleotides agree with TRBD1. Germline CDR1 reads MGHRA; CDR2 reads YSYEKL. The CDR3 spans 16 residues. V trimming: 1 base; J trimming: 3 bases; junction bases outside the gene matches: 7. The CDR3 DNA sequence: TGCGCCAGCAGCCAAGGGCGGACAGGGGTTTTCTACGAGCAGTACTTC. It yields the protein CASSQGRTGVFYEQYF.

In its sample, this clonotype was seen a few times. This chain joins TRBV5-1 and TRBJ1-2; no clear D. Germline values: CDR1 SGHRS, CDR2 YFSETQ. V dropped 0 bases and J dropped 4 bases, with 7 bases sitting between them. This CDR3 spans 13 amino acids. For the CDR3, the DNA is TGCGCCAGCAGCTTGGCTTACACCTATGGCTACACCTTC. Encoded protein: CASSLAYTYGYTF.

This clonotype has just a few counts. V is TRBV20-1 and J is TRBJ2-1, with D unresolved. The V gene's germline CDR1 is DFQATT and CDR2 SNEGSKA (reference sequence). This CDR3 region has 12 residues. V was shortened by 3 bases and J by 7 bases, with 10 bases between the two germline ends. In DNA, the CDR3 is TGCAGTGCTAGGAGGAGTGGGAATGAGCAGTTCTTC. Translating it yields CSARRSGNEQFF.

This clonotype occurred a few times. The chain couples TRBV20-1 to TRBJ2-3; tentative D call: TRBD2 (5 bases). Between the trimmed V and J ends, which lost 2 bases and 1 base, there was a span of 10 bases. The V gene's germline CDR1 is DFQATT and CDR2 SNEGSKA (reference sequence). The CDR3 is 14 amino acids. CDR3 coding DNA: TGCAGTGCTAGAATGCCAGCGGGCACAGATACGCAGTATTTT. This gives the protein CSARMPAGTDTQYF.

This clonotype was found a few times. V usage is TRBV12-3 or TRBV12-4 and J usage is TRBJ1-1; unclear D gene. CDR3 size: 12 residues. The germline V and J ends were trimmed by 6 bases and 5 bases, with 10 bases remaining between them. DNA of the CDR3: TGTGCCAGCAGCCGGGAGAGGACTGAAGCTTTCTTT. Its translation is CASSRERTEAFF.

The CDR3 DNA reads TGCGCCAGCAGCCCCTCACAAGAGACCCAGTTCTTC. Protein: CASSPSQETQFF. The chain couples TRBV5-1 to TRBJ2-5; D ambiguous. The closer fit of TRBJ2-1 to the DNA end suggests the J call may be wrong. This CDR3 comprises 12 residues. CDR1 SGHRS and CDR2 YFSETQ come from the germline V gene.

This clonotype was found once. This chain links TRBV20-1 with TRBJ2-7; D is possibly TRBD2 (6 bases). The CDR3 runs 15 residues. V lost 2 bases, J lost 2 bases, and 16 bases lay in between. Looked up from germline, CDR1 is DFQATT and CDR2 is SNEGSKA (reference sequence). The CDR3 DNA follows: TGCAGTGCTAGAACCGGGAGAATGCTCACCTACGAGCAGTACTTC. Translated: CSARTGRMLTYEQYF.

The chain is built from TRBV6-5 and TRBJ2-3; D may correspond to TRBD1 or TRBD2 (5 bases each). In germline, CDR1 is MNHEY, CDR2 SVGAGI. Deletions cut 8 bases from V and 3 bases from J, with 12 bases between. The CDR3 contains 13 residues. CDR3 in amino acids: CASGSWGTDTQYF. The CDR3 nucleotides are TGTGCCAGCGGCAGTTGGGGGACAGATACGCAGTATTTT.

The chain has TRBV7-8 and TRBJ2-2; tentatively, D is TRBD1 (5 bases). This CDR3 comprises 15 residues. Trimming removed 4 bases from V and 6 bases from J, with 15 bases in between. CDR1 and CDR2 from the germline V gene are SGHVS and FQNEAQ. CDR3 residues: CASSSTPWGAGELFF. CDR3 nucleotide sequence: TGTGCCAGCAGCTCGACTCCTTGGGGCGCCGGGGAGCTGTTTTTT.

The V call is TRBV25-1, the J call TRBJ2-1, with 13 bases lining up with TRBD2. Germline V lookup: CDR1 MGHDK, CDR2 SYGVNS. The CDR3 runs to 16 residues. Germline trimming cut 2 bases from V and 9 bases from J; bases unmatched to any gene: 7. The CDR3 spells CASSEAGTSGKVEQFF. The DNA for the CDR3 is TGTGCCAGCAGTGAAGCAGGGACTAGCGGGAAGGTTGAGCAGTTCTTC.

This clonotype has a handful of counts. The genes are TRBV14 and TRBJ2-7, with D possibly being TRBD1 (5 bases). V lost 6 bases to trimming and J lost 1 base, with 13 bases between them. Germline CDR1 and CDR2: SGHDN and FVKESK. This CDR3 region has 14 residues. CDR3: CASRATGQSYEQYF. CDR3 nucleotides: TGTGCCAGCAGGGCCACCGGACAATCCTACGAGCAGTACTTC. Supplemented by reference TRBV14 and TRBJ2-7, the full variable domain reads EAGVTQFPSHSVIEKGQTVTLRCDPISGHDNLYWYRRVMGKEIKFLLHFVKESKQDESGMPNNRFLAERTGGTYSTLKVQPAELEDSGVYFCASRATGQSYEQYFGPGTRLTVT.

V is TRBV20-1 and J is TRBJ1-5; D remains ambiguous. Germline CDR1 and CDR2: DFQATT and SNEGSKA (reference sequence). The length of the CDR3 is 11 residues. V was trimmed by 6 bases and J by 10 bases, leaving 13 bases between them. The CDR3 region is CSAPDEGPQHF. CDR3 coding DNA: TGCAGTGCCCCCGATGAGGGTCCCCAGCATTTT.

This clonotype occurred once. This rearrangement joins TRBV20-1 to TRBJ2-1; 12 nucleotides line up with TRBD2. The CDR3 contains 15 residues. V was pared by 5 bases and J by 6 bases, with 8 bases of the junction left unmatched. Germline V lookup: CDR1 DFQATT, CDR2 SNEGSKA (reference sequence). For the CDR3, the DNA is TGCAGTGCTCCCCACCGACTAGCGGGGGTCAATGAGCAGTTCTTC. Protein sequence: CSAPHRLAGVNEQFF.

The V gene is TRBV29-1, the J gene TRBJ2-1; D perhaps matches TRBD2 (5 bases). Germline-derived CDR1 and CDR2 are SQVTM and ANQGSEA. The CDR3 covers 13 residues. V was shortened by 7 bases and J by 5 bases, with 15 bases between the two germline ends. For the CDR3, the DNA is TGCAGCGGGACCAGGACTCATAACAATGAGCAGTTCTTC. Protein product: CSGTRTHNNEQFF.

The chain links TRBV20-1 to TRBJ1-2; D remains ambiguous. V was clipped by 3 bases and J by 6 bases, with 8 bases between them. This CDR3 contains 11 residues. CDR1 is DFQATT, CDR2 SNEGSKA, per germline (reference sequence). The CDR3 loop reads CSASGGDGYTF. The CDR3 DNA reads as TGCAGTGCTAGCGGAGGTGATGGCTACACCTTC.

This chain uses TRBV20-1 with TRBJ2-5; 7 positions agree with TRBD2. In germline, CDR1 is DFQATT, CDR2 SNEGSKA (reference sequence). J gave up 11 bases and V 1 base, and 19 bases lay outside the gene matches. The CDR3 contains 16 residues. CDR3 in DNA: TGCAGTGCTAGAGCCCGGGCTAGCGGACCCTACAATGAGCAGTACTTC. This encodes CSARARASGPYNEQYF.

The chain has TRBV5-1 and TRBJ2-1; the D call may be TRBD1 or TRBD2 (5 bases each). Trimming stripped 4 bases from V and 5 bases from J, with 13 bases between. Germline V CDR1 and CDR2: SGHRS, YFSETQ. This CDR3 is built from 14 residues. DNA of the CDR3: TGCGCCAGCAGCATCGTGACAGCGGACAATGAGCAGTTCTTC. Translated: CASSIVTADNEQFF.

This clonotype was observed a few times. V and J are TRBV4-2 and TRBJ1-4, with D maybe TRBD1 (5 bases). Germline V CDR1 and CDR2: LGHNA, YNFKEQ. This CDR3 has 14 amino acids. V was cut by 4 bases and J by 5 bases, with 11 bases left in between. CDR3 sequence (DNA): TGTGCCAGCAGCCGGGGGGGTTCAAATGAAAAACTGTTTTTT. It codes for CASSRGGSNEKLFF.

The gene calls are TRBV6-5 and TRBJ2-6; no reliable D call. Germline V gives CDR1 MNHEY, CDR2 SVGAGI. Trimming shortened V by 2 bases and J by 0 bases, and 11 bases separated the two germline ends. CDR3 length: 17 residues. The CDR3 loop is CASSYDRLGSGANVLTF. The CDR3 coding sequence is TGTGCCAGCAGTTACGACCGTCTGGGCTCTGGGGCCAACGTCCTGACTTTC.

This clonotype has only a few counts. This CDR3 reads CASSVAGGGYGYTF. In nucleotides, the CDR3 is TGTGCCAGCAGCGTCGCTGGAGGGGGCTATGGCTACACCTTC. The J gene is TRBJ1-2, the V gene TRBV7-9; D is perhaps TRBD1 (6 bases). CDR1 is SEHNR, CDR2 FQNEAQ, per germline (reference sequence). Between the trimmed V and J ends, which lost 5 bases and 4 bases, there was a span of 14 bases. The CDR3 loop spans 14 amino acids.

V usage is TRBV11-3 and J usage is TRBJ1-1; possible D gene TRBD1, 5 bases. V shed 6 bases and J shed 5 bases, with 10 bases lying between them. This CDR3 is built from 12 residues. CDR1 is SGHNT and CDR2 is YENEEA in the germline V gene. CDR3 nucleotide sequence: TGTGCCAGCAGTTTCAAGGGGACTGAAGCTTTCTTT. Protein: CASSFKGTEAFF.

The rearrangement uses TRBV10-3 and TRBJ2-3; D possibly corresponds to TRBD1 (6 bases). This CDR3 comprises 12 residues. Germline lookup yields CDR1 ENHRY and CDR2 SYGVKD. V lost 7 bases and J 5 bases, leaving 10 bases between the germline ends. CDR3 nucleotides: TGTGCCATCATCCCACAGGGAGATACGCAGTATTTT. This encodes CAIIPQGDTQYF.

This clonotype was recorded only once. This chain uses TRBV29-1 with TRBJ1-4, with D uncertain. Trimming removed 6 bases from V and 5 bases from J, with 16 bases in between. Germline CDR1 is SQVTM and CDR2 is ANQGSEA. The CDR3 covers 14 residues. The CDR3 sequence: CSVGVLAQNEKLFF. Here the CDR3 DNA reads TGCAGCGTCGGGGTCTTGGCGCAAAATGAAAAACTGTTTTTT.

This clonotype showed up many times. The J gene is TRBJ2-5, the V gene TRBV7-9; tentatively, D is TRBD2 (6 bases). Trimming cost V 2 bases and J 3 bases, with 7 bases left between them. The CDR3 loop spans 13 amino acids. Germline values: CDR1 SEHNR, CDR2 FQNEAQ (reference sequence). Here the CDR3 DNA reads TGTGCCAGCAGCTTATCGGGGGAAGAGACCCAGTACTTC. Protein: CASSLSGEETQYF.

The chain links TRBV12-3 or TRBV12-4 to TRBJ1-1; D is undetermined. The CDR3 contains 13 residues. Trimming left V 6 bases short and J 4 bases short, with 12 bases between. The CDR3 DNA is TGTGCCAGCAGATCCCCTGCGGCCACTGAAGCTTTCTTT. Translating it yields CASRSPAATEAFF.